This entry features one T cell receptor (beta chain) sequence. As yet, its antigen is unknown. TCRdb ran MiXCR on the RACE reads and lists one entry per CDR3 protein. Among tens of thousands of distinct CDR3 sequences listed, about 9.6% were seen once. The time point was: pre-sensitization, week 0. Treatment given: therapeutic diphenylcyclopropenone sensitization with weekly scalp DPC. The starting material, unfractionated whole blood, was used for total RNA extraction. After removal of 3 bases from V and 1 base from J, the junction contained 2 bases not matched to a gene. Germline CDR1 reads DFQATT; CDR2 reads SNEGSKA (reference sequence). The CDR3 loop spans 13 amino acids. The data derive from a study of human T cells and chemical hapten exposure. Study-level points and caveats: DPC sensitization produced no change in TCRs with frequency above 1 in 1000.

V gene TRBV20-1 combines with J gene TRBJ1-2, with 7 positions matching TRBD1. This sequence was found in a woman aged 30 to 39 with alopecia areata. Some clones in this sample may be carry-over from other donors' samples. The specimen was whole blood, collected in connection with sensitization to the hapten diphenylcyclopropenone (DPC). Here the CDR3 reads CSARSGGNYGYTF. The CDR3 DNA reads as TGCAGTGCTAGGTCAGGGGGTAACTATGGCTACACCTTC.